Listed below are T cell receptor beta chains from one sample, sequenced in a study of blood T cell repertoires in COVID-19. Sequenced by immunoSEQ multiplex PCR; TCRdb stores in-frame clones only, minus some. The sample lists roughly 130,000 clones, roughly 75% occurring once. The sequenced sample consisted of peripheral blood. The source is a man in his 60s with active or convalescent COVID-19. CDR3s include the opening cysteine and the closing phenylalanine or tryptophan. The order of the fields is CDR3 protein, CDR3 DNA, D gene, V gene, J gene, clone size. The D gene is left open where the match is weak. Not every row has a clone size; where given, it reads once, few, many or a size class.

CASSQESLSEYF	TGTGCCAGCAGCCAAGAGAGCCTATCGGAGTACTTC	NA	TRBV3-1/TRBV3-2	TRBJ2-7	NA
CASSSSGTNTGELFF	TGTGCCAGCAGCTCTAGCGGGACGAACACCGGGGAGCTGTTTTTT	TRBD2	TRBV5-5	TRBJ2-2	NA
CASGSTSYEQFF	TGTGCTAGTGGTTCCACTAGCTATGAGCAGTTCTTC	NA	TRBV12-5	TRBJ2-1	few
CASSRRGRGRQETQYF	TGTGCCAGCAGCCGCCGGGGGAGGGGGAGGCAAGAGACCCAGTACTTC	NA	TRBV27	TRBJ2-5	NA
CASSALKPGLAANEQFF	TGTGCCAGCAGCGCACTTAAGCCGGGACTAGCGGCAAATGAGCAGTTCTTC	TRBD2	TRBV9	TRBJ2-1	NA
CASSEDRGQETQYF	TGTGCCAGCAGTGAAGACAGGGGCCAAGAGACCCAGTACTTC	TRBD1	TRBV2	TRBJ2-5	few
CASSPLQENTEAFF	TGTGCCAGCTCACCACTTCAGGAGAACACTGAAGCTTTCTTT	NA	TRBV18	TRBJ1-1	NA
CASRLQGMNTEAFF	TGTGCCAGCAGGCTACAGGGTATGAACACTGAAGCTTTCTTT	NA	TRBV6-5	TRBJ1-1	few
CASSLEGTRIHYEQYF	TGCGCCAGCAGCTTGGAAGGGACACGAATTCACTACGAGCAGTACTTC	NA	TRBV5-1	TRBJ2-7	NA
CASSFGTGGGTFF	TGTGCCAGCAGTTTTGGGACAGGGGGTGGAACTTTCTTT	TRBD1	TRBV27	TRBJ1-1	NA
CASSSDQGTDTQYF	TGTGCCAGCAGCTCCGACCAGGGAACAGATACGCAGTATTTT	NA	TRBV9	TRBJ2-3	few
CASSLSGTKNIQYF	TGTGCCAGCAGTTTATCAGGGACCAAAAACATTCAGTACTTC	NA	TRBV28	TRBJ2-4	few
CSVVVGNQPQHF	TGCAGCGTTGTAGTCGGCAATCAGCCCCAGCATTTT	NA	TRBV29-1	TRBJ1-5	few
CASSPGGGTTEAFF	TGTGCCAGCAGCCCCGGGGGGGGGACAACTGAAGCTTTCTTT	NA	TRBV7-2	TRBJ1-1	NA
CASRLHTLDRTSGQLQYNEQFF	TGTGCAAGTCGCTTACATACTTTGGACAGGACTAGCGGGCAATTACAATACAATGAGCAGTTCTTC	NA	TRBV12-2	TRBJ2-1	NA
CASIKSRGARNTEAFF	TGTGCCAGCATTAAAAGTCGGGGGGCAAGGAACACTGAAGCTTTCTTT	NA	TRBV7-8	TRBJ1-1	few
CASRDWTGPYEQYF	TGCGCCAGCAGGGACTGGACAGGACCCTACGAGCAGTACTTC	TRBD1	TRBV5-1	TRBJ2-7	NA
CSASNLGQVDGYTF	TGCAGTGCTAGTAATCTGGGGCAGGTGGATGGCTACACCTTC	NA	TRBV20-1	TRBJ1-2	NA
CATSDRQGRVNEQFF	TGTGCCACCAGTGATCGGCAGGGGAGGGTCAATGAGCAGTTCTTC	NA	TRBV24-1	TRBJ2-1	NA
CASRVRGSTEAFF	TGTGCCAGCAGGGTCAGGGGTTCGACTGAAGCTTTCTTT	NA	TRBV2	TRBJ1-1	once
CAIGGTGSTDTQYF	TGTGCCATCGGTGGGACAGGGAGCACAGATACGCAGTATTTT	TRBD1	TRBV10-3	TRBJ2-3	NA
CASSLSWTSGRARNEQFF	TGTGCCAGCAGCCTCTCTTGGACTAGCGGGAGGGCCCGGAATGAGCAGTTCTTC	TRBD2	TRBV7-3	TRBJ2-1	once
CASSIGQGTPLHF	TGTGCCAGCAGCATCGGACAGGGAACACCCCTCCACTTT	TRBD1	TRBV6-2/TRBV6-3	TRBJ1-6	NA
CATSRAGTSDYEQYF	TGTGCCACCAGCAGAGCCGGGACTAGCGATTACGAGCAGTACTTC	TRBD2	TRBV15	TRBJ2-7	once
CASSTYKGRANVLTF	TGTGCCAGCAGCACTTACAAGGGGAGGGCCAACGTCCTGACTTTC	NA	TRBV6-2/TRBV6-3	TRBJ2-6	NA
CASTFVGGTEAFF	TGTGCCAGCACCTTTGTGGGGGGCACTGAAGCTTTCTTT	NA	TRBV5-6	TRBJ1-1	NA
CASSLAGGVYEQYF	TGTGCCAGCAGTCTAGCGGGAGGTGTGTACGAGCAGTACTTC	TRBD2	TRBV6-2/TRBV6-3	TRBJ2-7	NA
CASSTRQGQETQYF	TGTGCCAGCTCAACACGACAGGGCCAAGAGACCCAGTACTTC	TRBD1	TRBV18	TRBJ2-5	few
CARKPGTGGVPNFYTQYF	TGTGCTCGGAAGCCCGGGACAGGTGGTGTTCCAAACTTCTATACGCAGTATTTT	TRBD1	TRBV7-2	TRBJ2-3	NA
CASSDPGLVYSGANVLTF	TGTGCCAGCAGCGATCCGGGACTCGTTTACTCTGGGGCCAACGTCCTGACTTTC	NA	TRBV5-4	TRBJ2-6	NA
CASSSIPPGRALGETQYF	TGTGCCAGCAGTTCCATCCCGCCCGGGCGGGCCTTAGGGGAGACCCAGTACTTC	NA	TRBV27	TRBJ2-5	NA
CASSLVKGYRSSGANVLTF	TGTGCCAGCAGCTTAGTAAAGGGATACAGGTCCTCTGGGGCCAACGTCCTGACTTTC	NA	TRBV7-9	TRBJ2-6	NA
CASSLGGRAPLYEQYF	TGTGCCAGCAGCTTGGGCGGGAGGGCCCCACTCTACGAGCAGTACTTC	TRBD2	TRBV5-4	TRBJ2-7	NA